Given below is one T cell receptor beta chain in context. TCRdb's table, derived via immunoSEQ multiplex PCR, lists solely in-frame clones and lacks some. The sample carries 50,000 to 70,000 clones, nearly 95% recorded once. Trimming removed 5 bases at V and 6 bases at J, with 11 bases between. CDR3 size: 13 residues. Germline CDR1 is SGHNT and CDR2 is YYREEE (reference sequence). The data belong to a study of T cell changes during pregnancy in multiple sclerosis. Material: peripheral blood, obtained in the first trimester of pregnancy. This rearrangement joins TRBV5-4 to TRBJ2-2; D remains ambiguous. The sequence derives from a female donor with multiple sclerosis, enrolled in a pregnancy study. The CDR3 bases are TGTGCCAGCAGTCCCGAGCTTGCCGGGGAGCTGTTTTTT. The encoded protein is CASSPELAGELFF.